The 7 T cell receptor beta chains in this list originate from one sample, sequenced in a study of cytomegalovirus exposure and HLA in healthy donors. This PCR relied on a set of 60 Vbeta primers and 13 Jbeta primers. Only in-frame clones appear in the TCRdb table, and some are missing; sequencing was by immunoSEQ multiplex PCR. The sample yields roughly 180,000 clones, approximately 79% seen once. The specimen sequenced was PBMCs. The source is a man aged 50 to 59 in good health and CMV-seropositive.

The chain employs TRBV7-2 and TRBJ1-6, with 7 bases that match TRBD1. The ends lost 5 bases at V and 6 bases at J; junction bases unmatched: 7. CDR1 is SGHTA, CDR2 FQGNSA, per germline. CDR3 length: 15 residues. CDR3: CASSPRQGLNSPLHF. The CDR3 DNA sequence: TGTGCCAGCAGCCCAAGACAGGGACTTAATTCACCCCTCCACTTT.

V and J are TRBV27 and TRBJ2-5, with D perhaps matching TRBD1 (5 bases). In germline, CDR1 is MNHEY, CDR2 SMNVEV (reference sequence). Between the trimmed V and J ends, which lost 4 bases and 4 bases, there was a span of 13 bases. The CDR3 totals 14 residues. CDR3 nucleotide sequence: TGTGCCAGCAGTTCCCAGGGTTCAGGAGAGACCCAGTACTTC. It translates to CASSSQGSGETQYF.

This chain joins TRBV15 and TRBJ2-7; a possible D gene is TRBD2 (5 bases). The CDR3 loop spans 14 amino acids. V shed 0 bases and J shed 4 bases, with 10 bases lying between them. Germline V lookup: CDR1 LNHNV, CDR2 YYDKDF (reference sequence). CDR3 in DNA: TGTGCCACCAGCAGAGATCGAACGGGATACGAGCAGTACGTC. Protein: CATSRDRTGYEQYV.

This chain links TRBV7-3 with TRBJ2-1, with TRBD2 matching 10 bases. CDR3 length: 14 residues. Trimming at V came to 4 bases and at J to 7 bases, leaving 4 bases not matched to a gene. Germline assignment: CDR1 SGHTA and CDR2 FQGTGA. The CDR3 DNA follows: TGTGCCAGCAGCTCAGCGGGGGGGCTTAATGAGCAGTTCTTC. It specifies CASSSAGGLNEQFF.

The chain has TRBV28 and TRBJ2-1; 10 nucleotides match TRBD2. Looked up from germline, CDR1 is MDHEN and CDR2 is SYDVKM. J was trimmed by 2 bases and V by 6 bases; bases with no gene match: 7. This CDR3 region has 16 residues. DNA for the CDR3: TGTGCCAGCAGGATTCAAACTAGCGGGGCCTACAATGAGCAGTTCTTC. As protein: CASRIQTSGAYNEQFF.

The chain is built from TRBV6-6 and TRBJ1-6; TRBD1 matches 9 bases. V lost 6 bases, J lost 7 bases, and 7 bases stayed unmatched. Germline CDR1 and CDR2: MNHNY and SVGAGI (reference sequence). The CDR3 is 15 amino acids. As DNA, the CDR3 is TGTGCCAGCAGCCTCCGGGACAGGGACAATTCACCCCTCCACTTT. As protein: CASSLRDRDNSPLHF.

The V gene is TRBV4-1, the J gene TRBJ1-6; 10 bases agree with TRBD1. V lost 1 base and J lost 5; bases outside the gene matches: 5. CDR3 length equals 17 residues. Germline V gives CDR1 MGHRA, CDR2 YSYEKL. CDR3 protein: CASSQVGTGVDNSPLHF. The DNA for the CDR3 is TGCGCCAGCAGCCAAGTGGGGACAGGGGTAGATAATTCACCCCTCCACTTT.